The 7 T cell receptor beta chains below come from one sample, sequenced in a study of tumor-infiltrating lymphocytes in primary liver carcinoma. RNA and DNA were co-extracted from roughly 20-30 mg of unsorted bulk tissue. The authors made TCR beta cDNA from 500 to 600 ng total RNA with a constant-region primer. Libraries covering TCR beta were generated through three nested multiplex PCR rounds (using a slightly modified ARM-PCR). Rounds one and two of PCR, each of roughly 10 cycles, were primed with TRBV1-TRBV30 forward primers and a C-beta reverse primer. Each CDR3 protein gets one entry after TCRdb re-called the multiplex PCR reads with MiXCR. The data show roughly 190,000 distinct CDR3 sequences, around four fifths seen once. Sample: tumor tissue from primary liver carcinoma. These receptors were taken from a man aged 35 to 55 with primary liver carcinoma and hepatitis B virus infection.

As concerns this clonotype: At one boundary the junction diverges from the germline segment, which might be a read error. The chain employs TRBV6-2 or TRBV6-3 and TRBJ2-3; D tentatively reads TRBD1 or TRBD2 (5 bases each). The germline gives CDR1 MNHEY, CDR2 SVGEGT. This CDR3 is 16 amino acids long. The CDR3 DNA is TGCGCCAGCAACTTCCTAGGACGGCTTGGGGGAGATACGCAGTATTTT. Encoded protein: CASNFLGRLGGDTQYF.

This clonotype was detected ten times or more. V usage is TRBV4-1 and J usage is TRBJ1-5; D is possibly TRBD1 (5 bases). The germline gives CDR1 MGHRA, CDR2 YSYEKL. The V end lost 4 bases, the J end lost 7 bases, and 23 bases lay between the germline ends. This CDR3 comprises 17 residues. Here the CDR3 DNA reads TGCGCCAGCAGCCCTCTGGGGGGAGGCCAAACCGGACAGCCCCAGCATTTT. It specifies CASSPLGGGQTGQPQHF.

The chain links TRBV7-9 to TRBJ1-5; 7 nucleotides agree with TRBD1. The CDR3 is 15 amino acids. Germline CDR1 reads SEHNR; CDR2 reads FQNEAQ (reference sequence). Germline trimming cut 3 bases from V and 4 bases from J; bases unmatched to any gene: 6. CDR3 nucleotides: TGTGCCAGCAGCTTCGCCGGGACAGCTAATCAGCCCCAGCATTTT. Encoded protein: CASSFAGTANQPQHF.

This clonotype was counted a few times. A clone one base away is much larger, so this may be a read error. V and J are TRBV12-3 or TRBV12-4 and TRBJ2-4, with D perhaps given as TRBD1 or TRBD2 (5 bases each). The CDR3 is 16 amino acids. The CDR3, as DNA: TGTGCCAGCAGTTTCACTGGGGGAGTAGCCAAAAACATTCAGTGCTTC. Amino acids: CASSFTGGVAKNIQCF.

As for this clonotype: One end of the junction fails to match germline, which may point to a read error. This chain connects TRBV6-2 or TRBV6-3 to TRBJ2-7; D is undetermined. CDR3 size: 13 residues. Per germline, CDR1 MNHEY and CDR2 SVGEGT. The CDR3 protein is CTSSYEVLYGQYF. Here the CDR3 DNA reads TGTACCAGCAGTTACGAGGTACTCTACGGGCAATACTTC.

This clonotype was recorded once. Mismatch with germline at one junction end may stem from a read error. The chain uses TRBV29-1 and TRBJ2-4, with a weak D call TRBD1 (5 bases). CDR1 SQVTM and CDR2 ANQGSEA come from the germline V gene. This CDR3 has 15 amino acids. The CDR3: CSVEDARADKNILYF. CDR3 nucleotide sequence: TGCAGCGTTGAAGATGCCAGGGCGGACAAAAACATTCTGTACTTC.

The CDR3 here is CSVREGWGMYSEAFF. CDR3 bases: TGCAGCGTTCGGGAGGGGTGGGGAATGTACAGTGAAGCTTTCTTT. V usage is TRBV29-1 and J usage is TRBJ1-1, with TRBD1 as a possible D gene (5 bases). This CDR3 has 15 residues. Trimming stripped 5 bases from V and 7 bases from J, with 23 bases between. Germline-derived CDR1 and CDR2 are SQVTM and ANQGSEA. The complete variable domain, with remaining parts taken from reference TRBV29-1 and TRBJ1-1, reads SAVISQKPSRDICQRGTSLTIQCQVDSQVTMMFWYRQQPGQSLTLIATANQGSEATYESGFVIDKFPISRPNLTFSTLTVSNMSPEDSSIYLCSVREGWGMYSEAFFGQGTRLTVV.